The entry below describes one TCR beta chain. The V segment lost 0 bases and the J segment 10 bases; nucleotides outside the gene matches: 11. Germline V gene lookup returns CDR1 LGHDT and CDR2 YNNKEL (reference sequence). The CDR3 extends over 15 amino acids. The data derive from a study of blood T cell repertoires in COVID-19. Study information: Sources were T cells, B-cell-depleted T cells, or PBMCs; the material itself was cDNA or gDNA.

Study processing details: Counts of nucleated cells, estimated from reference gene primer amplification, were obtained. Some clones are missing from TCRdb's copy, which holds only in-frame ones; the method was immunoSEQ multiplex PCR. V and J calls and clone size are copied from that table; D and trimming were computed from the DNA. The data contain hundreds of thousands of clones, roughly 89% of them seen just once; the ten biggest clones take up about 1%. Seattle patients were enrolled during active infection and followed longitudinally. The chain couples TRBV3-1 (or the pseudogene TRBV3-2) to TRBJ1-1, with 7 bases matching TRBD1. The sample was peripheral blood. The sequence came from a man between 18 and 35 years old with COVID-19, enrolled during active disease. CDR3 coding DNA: TGTGCCAGCAGCCAAGATTGGAAACAGGGGAGAGGAGCTTTCTTT. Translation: CASSQDWKQGRGAFF.